This is a list of T cell receptor beta chains from one sample in a study of OX40 agonist ivuxolimab in advanced cancers. Produced via immunoSEQ multiplex PCR; TCRdb's table is partial and in-frame only. The table lists around 65,000 clones, 87% of them singletons, with less than 0.45% in the top ten. The sample consisted of CD4+ or CD8+ T cells sorted from blood, taken in a trial of the OX40 agonist ivuxolimab. These TCRs come from an adult with an advanced solid tumor such as melanoma, head and neck, liver or kidney cancer. Both conserved end residues are part of each CDR3. The order of the fields is V gene, D gene, J gene, CDR3 protein, CDR3 DNA. The D gene is left open where the match is weak.

TRBV5-1	-	TRBJ1-2	CASSLGNRDQGYTF	TGCGCCAGCAGCTTGGGGAACAGGGATCAGGGCTACACCTTC
TRBV20-1	-	TRBJ1-3	CSAPLGNTIYF	TGCAGTGCCCCACTTGGAAACACCATATATTTT
TRBV6-5	-	TRBJ2-7	CASIAGPSDNEQYF	TGTGCCAGCATCGCCGGGCCCTCCGACAACGAGCAGTACTTC
TRBV5-4	-	TRBJ2-5	CASSPTEQETQYF	TGTGCCAGCAGCCCTACAGAACAAGAGACCCAGTACTTC
TRBV25-1	-	TRBJ1-6	CASSRRDGHNSPLHF	TGTGCCAGCAGTCGCCGGGACGGTCATAATTCACCCCTCCACTTT
TRBV5-1	TRBD1	TRBJ1-1	CASSMGRDRWGATEAFF	TGCGCCAGCAGCATGGGGCGGGACAGATGGGGGGCCACTGAAGCTTTCTTT
TRBV2	-	TRBJ1-5	CASKPQQLGNQPQHF	TGTGCCAGCAAGCCTCAACAGCTCGGCAATCAGCCCCAGCATTTT
TRBV30	-	TRBJ1-4	CAWDIWGNEKLFF	TGTGCCTGGGACATCTGGGGAAATGAAAAACTGTTTTTT
TRBV2	-	TRBJ2-1	CASSGEILKFF	TGTGCCAGCAGTGGTGAAATATTGAAGTTCTTC
TRBV29-1	-	TRBJ2-1	CSVGLNEQFF	TGCAGCGTCGGGCTCAATGAGCAGTTCTTC
TRBV7-9	TRBD1	TRBJ1-4	CASSLGQGENEKLFF	TGTGCCAGCAGCTTGGGACAGGGAGAAAATGAAAAACTGTTTTTT
TRBV27	TRBD1	TRBJ2-7	CASSPWDSSYEQYF	TGTGCCAGCAGTCCCTGGGACAGCTCCTACGAGCAGTACTTC